The rows below give T cell receptor beta chains drawn from one sample of a study of T cell responses to AZD1222 COVID-19 vaccine. TCRdb's copy holds only in-frame clones and misses some; the assay was immunoSEQ multiplex PCR. Of about 180,000 clones in the sample, approximately 91% were seen once. Specimen: peripheral blood, collected on day 0 of AZD1222 vaccination. The receptors here all came from an adult in good health. Each CDR3 is given with its conserved first and last residue. D genes are given only for firm matches. A clone size is listed for some rows: how often the clone was seen (once, few, many), or a class if it is expanded.

v_gene: TRBV10-3; d_gene: TRBD2; len: 14; j_gene: TRBJ2-7; abundance: NA; CDR3aa: CAIGQLAGGYEQYF; CDR3nt: TGTGCCATCGGGCAACTAGCGGGGGGATACGAGCAGTACTTC
v_gene: TRBV18; d_gene: NA; len: 16; j_gene: TRBJ2-6; abundance: NA; CDR3aa: CASSPSSVSGANVLTF; CDR3nt: TGTGCCAGCTCACCATCTAGTGTTTCTGGGGCCAACGTCCTGACTTTC
v_gene: TRBV6-5; d_gene: TRBD1; len: 15; j_gene: TRBJ1-6; abundance: NA; CDR3aa: CASSSRGGSNSPLHF; CDR3nt: TGTGCCAGCAGTTCCCGAGGGGGCAGCAATTCACCCCTCCACTTT
v_gene: TRBV16; d_gene: NA; len: 16; j_gene: TRBJ1-2; abundance: NA; CDR3aa: CASSQSLLAGNYGYTF; CDR3nt: TGTGCCAGCAGCCAATCACTTCTGGCGGGGAACTATGGCTACACCTTC
v_gene: TRBV10-2; d_gene: TRBD1; len: 12; j_gene: TRBJ1-2; abundance: NA; CDR3aa: CASSEGTDGYTF; CDR3nt: TGCGCCAGCAGTGAAGGGACAGATGGCTACACCTTC
v_gene: TRBV9; d_gene: NA; len: 13; j_gene: TRBJ1-1; abundance: NA; CDR3aa: CASSVGGFTEAFF; CDR3nt: TGTGCCAGCAGCGTAGGGGGGTTCACTGAAGCTTTCTTT
v_gene: TRBV19; d_gene: NA; len: 15; j_gene: TRBJ2-7; abundance: NA; CDR3aa: CACSSGWGTNYEQYF; CDR3nt: TGTGCCTGTTCAAGCGGATGGGGGACGAACTACGAGCAGTACTTC
v_gene: TRBV5-4; d_gene: TRBD2; len: 16; j_gene: TRBJ2-1; abundance: NA; CDR3aa: CASSGYRASGTREQFF; CDR3nt: TGTGCCAGCAGCGGTTATCGGGCTAGCGGGACTCGTGAGCAGTTCTTC
v_gene: TRBV28; d_gene: NA; len: 15; j_gene: TRBJ2-3; abundance: NA; CDR3aa: CASSLGGGITDTQYF; CDR3nt: TGTGCCAGCAGTTTAGGAGGGGGTATAACAGATACGCAGTATTTT
v_gene: TRBV28; d_gene: NA; len: 13; j_gene: TRBJ1-2; abundance: once; CDR3aa: CASSLLRDYGYTF; CDR3nt: TGTGCCAGCAGTTTATTACGGGACTATGGCTACACCTTC
v_gene: TRBV2; d_gene: NA; len: 14; j_gene: TRBJ2-5; abundance: NA; CDR3aa: CASSDRQFQETQYF; CDR3nt: TGTGCCAGCAGTGATCGACAGTTTCAAGAGACCCAGTACTTC
v_gene: TRBV28; d_gene: TRBD2; len: 17; j_gene: TRBJ2-5; abundance: NA; CDR3aa: CASSLRGGGRHQETQYF; CDR3nt: TGTGCCAGCAGTTTAAGGGGCGGGGGGCGTCACCAAGAGACCCAGTACTTC
v_gene: TRBV27; d_gene: NA; len: 13; j_gene: TRBJ1-2; abundance: NA; CDR3aa: CASSLSDRYGYTF; CDR3nt: TGTGCCAGCAGTTTAAGTGACCGCTATGGCTACACCTTC
v_gene: TRBV5-1; d_gene: TRBD1; len: 18; j_gene: TRBJ2-3; abundance: NA; CDR3aa: CASSLGGTVGRRTDTQYF; CDR3nt: TGCGCCAGCAGCTTGGGAGGGACAGTCGGGCGTCGCACAGATACGCAGTATTTT
v_gene: TRBV4-3; d_gene: NA; len: 14; j_gene: TRBJ1-5; abundance: NA; CDR3aa: CASSQSHSNQPQHF; CDR3nt: TGCGCCAGCAGCCAATCACATAGCAATCAGCCCCAGCATTTT
v_gene: TRBV5-1; d_gene: NA; len: 13; j_gene: TRBJ2-1; abundance: NA; CDR3aa: CASNSGADNEQFF; CDR3nt: TGCGCCAGCAATAGTGGGGCCGACAATGAGCAGTTCTTC
v_gene: TRBV5-6; d_gene: NA; len: 15; j_gene: TRBJ2-3; abundance: NA; CDR3aa: CASSLGVSSTDTQYF; CDR3nt: TGTGCCAGCAGCTTGGGAGTCTCTAGCACAGATACGCAGTATTTT
v_gene: TRBV2; d_gene: TRBD1; len: 14; j_gene: TRBJ1-5; abundance: NA; CDR3aa: CASNRGHSNQPQHF; CDR3nt: TGTGCCAGCAACAGGGGGCATAGCAATCAGCCCCAGCATTTT
v_gene: TRBV27; d_gene: TRBD1; len: 13; j_gene: TRBJ1-5; abundance: few; CDR3aa: CASKQGANQPQHF; CDR3nt: TGTGCCAGCAAGCAGGGGGCGAATCAGCCCCAGCATTTT
v_gene: TRBV7-9; d_gene: NA; len: 15; j_gene: TRBJ1-4; abundance: NA; CDR3aa: CASSSAGGYDEKLFF; CDR3nt: TGTGCCAGCAGCTCGGCCGGGGGTTATGATGAAAAACTGTTTTTT
v_gene: TRBV20-1; d_gene: NA; len: 11; j_gene: TRBJ2-7; abundance: NA; CDR3aa: CSARETYEQYF; CDR3nt: TGCAGTGCTAGGGAAACCTACGAGCAGTACTTC
v_gene: TRBV28; d_gene: NA; len: 13; j_gene: TRBJ2-3; abundance: NA; CDR3aa: CASRSGTSGTQYF; CDR3nt: TGTGCCAGCAGATCGGGGACCTCTGGTACGCAGTATTTT
v_gene: TRBV20-1; d_gene: NA; len: 14; j_gene: TRBJ2-1; abundance: NA; CDR3aa: CSASSPVGWDEQFF; CDR3nt: TGCAGTGCTAGTTCTCCCGTTGGGTGGGATGAGCAGTTCTTC
v_gene: TRBV10-3; d_gene: TRBD2; len: 15; j_gene: TRBJ2-1; abundance: NA; CDR3aa: CAISESPSGRGEQFF; CDR3nt: TGTGCCATCAGTGAGTCCCCTAGCGGGAGAGGTGAGCAGTTCTTC
v_gene: TRBV13; d_gene: NA; len: 16; j_gene: TRBJ1-2; abundance: NA; CDR3aa: CASSLGLGGEPVGYTF; CDR3nt: TGTGCCAGCAGCTTAGGCCTAGGGGGGGAGCCAGTTGGCTACACCTTC
v_gene: TRBV18; d_gene: TRBD2; len: 15; j_gene: TRBJ2-3; abundance: NA; CDR3aa: CASSSTSGIGDTQYF; CDR3nt: TGTGCCAGCTCTTCGACTAGCGGGATTGGTGATACGCAGTATTTT
v_gene: TRBV9; d_gene: NA; len: 13; j_gene: TRBJ2-7; abundance: once; CDR3aa: CASSVVLGGEQYF; CDR3nt: TGTGCCAGCAGCGTAGTCCTCGGGGGCGAGCAGTACTTC
v_gene: TRBV5-5; d_gene: NA; len: 15; j_gene: TRBJ1-1; abundance: NA; CDR3aa: CASSLEGSVNTEAFF; CDR3nt: TGTGCCAGCAGCTTGGAGGGTTCGGTGAACACTGAAGCTTTCTTT
v_gene: TRBV11-3; d_gene: NA; len: 13; j_gene: TRBJ2-3; abundance: NA; CDR3aa: CASSLDAPDTQYF; CDR3nt: TGTGCCAGCAGCTTAGATGCACCAGATACGCAGTATTTT
v_gene: TRBV28; d_gene: NA; len: 18; j_gene: TRBJ2-3; abundance: once; CDR3aa: CASKGIGGWATSTDTQYF; CDR3nt: TGTGCCAGCAAGGGTATTGGTGGGTGGGCGACTAGCACAGATACGCAGTATTTT
v_gene: TRBV28; d_gene: NA; len: 15; j_gene: TRBJ1-3; abundance: NA; CDR3aa: CASRDRSLSGNTIYF; CDR3nt: TGTGCCAGCAGGGATAGGAGCCTCTCTGGAAACACCATATATTTT
v_gene: TRBV27; d_gene: TRBD2; len: 13; j_gene: TRBJ2-4; abundance: NA; CDR3aa: CASSLAGSNIQYF; CDR3nt: TGTGCCAGCAGCCTAGCGGGATCTAACATTCAGTACTTC
v_gene: TRBV5-8; d_gene: TRBD1; len: 14; j_gene: TRBJ1-2; abundance: NA; CDR3aa: CASSLETGDAGYTF; CDR3nt: TGTGCCAGCAGCTTGGAGACAGGGGATGCTGGCTACACCTTC
v_gene: TRBV2; d_gene: NA; len: 17; j_gene: TRBJ1-5; abundance: NA; CDR3aa: CASSPVGVLVGNQPQHF; CDR3nt: TGTGCCAGCAGCCCCGTGGGGGTTCTGGTGGGCAATCAGCCCCAGCATTTT
v_gene: TRBV19; d_gene: NA; len: 13; j_gene: TRBJ1-2; abundance: NA; CDR3aa: CASSIGQGFGYTF; CDR3nt: TGTGCCAGTAGTATAGGTCAGGGTTTTGGCTACACCTTC
v_gene: TRBV28; d_gene: NA; len: 11; j_gene: TRBJ1-1; abundance: NA; CDR3aa: CASKGSAEAFF; CDR3nt: TGTGCCAGCAAGGGTAGCGCTGAAGCTTTCTTT
v_gene: TRBV7-2; d_gene: NA; len: 13; j_gene: TRBJ1-5; abundance: NA; CDR3aa: CASSPDRNQPQHF; CDR3nt: TGTGCCAGCAGCCCGGACCGGAATCAGCCCCAGCATTTT
v_gene: TRBV19; d_gene: TRBD1; len: 18; j_gene: TRBJ2-1; abundance: NA; CDR3aa: CASSGDRVSLSSYNEQFF; CDR3nt: TGTGCCAGTAGCGGTGACAGGGTATCCCTTAGCTCCTACAATGAGCAGTTCTTC
v_gene: TRBV27; d_gene: NA; len: 14; j_gene: TRBJ1-4; abundance: NA; CDR3aa: CASSPNRAGEKLFF; CDR3nt: TGTGCCAGCAGCCCCAACAGGGCAGGGGAAAAACTGTTTTTT
v_gene: TRBV30; d_gene: TRBD1; len: 15; j_gene: TRBJ1-6; abundance: NA; CDR3aa: CAWNQGQGDNSPLHF; CDR3nt: TGTGCCTGGAACCAAGGACAGGGGGATAATTCACCCCTCCACTTT
v_gene: TRBV3-1/TRBV3-2; d_gene: TRBD1; len: 16; j_gene: TRBJ1-1; abundance: NA; CDR3aa: CASSPSGGQGNTEAFF; CDR3nt: TGTGCCAGCAGCCCGTCGGGGGGACAGGGGAACACTGAAGCTTTCTTT
v_gene: TRBV28; d_gene: NA; len: 14; j_gene: TRBJ1-5; abundance: NA; CDR3aa: CASTEQGGNQPQHF; CDR3nt: TGTGCCAGCACCGAGCAGGGCGGCAATCAGCCCCAGCATTTT
v_gene: TRBV4-3; d_gene: NA; len: 16; j_gene: TRBJ2-4; abundance: NA; CDR3aa: CASSQETTRPENIQYF; CDR3nt: TGCGCCAGCAGCCAAGAGACTACGCGTCCTGAAAACATTCAGTACTTC
v_gene: TRBV7-9; d_gene: NA; len: 14; j_gene: TRBJ1-1; abundance: NA; CDR3aa: CASSSTQGYTEAFF; CDR3nt: TGTGCCAGCAGCAGTACTCAGGGGTACACTGAAGCTTTCTTT
v_gene: TRBV6-5; d_gene: NA; len: 14; j_gene: TRBJ2-4; abundance: NA; CDR3aa: CATTGSRAVDIQYF; CDR3nt: TGTGCCACCACGGGATCCCGTGCGGTTGACATTCAGTACTTC
v_gene: TRBV7-2; d_gene: NA; len: 15; j_gene: TRBJ1-5; abundance: NA; CDR3aa: CASSLERRADQPQHF; CDR3nt: TGTGCCAGCAGCTTAGAGAGACGGGCGGACCAGCCCCAGCATTTT
v_gene: TRBV9; d_gene: NA; len: 14; j_gene: TRBJ2-7; abundance: NA; CDR3aa: CASSAQTGGYEQYF; CDR3nt: TGTGCCAGCAGCGCCCAAACCGGGGGCTACGAGCAGTACTTC
v_gene: TRBV15; d_gene: NA; len: 17; j_gene: TRBJ1-5; abundance: NA; CDR3aa: CATSREGPPYSNQPQHF; CDR3nt: TGTGCCACCAGCAGAGAAGGCCCCCCTTATAGCAATCAGCCCCAGCATTTT
v_gene: TRBV30; d_gene: TRBD1; len: 14; j_gene: TRBJ1-6; abundance: NA; CDR3aa: CAWSRDSRRSPLHF; CDR3nt: TGTGCCTGGAGTCGGGACAGTCGACGTTCACCCCTCCACTTT
v_gene: TRBV5-8; d_gene: NA; len: 17; j_gene: TRBJ1-5; abundance: NA; CDR3aa: CASSLALGAYGNQPQHF; CDR3nt: TGTGCCAGCAGCTTGGCACTGGGGGCTTATGGCAATCAGCCCCAGCATTTT
v_gene: TRBV15; d_gene: TRBD2; len: 19; j_gene: TRBJ2-3; abundance: NA; CDR3aa: CATSRDPRTSGTFTDTQYF; CDR3nt: TGTGCCACCAGCAGAGATCCCAGGACTAGCGGGACATTCACAGATACGCAGTATTTT
v_gene: TRBV4-3; d_gene: NA; len: 15; j_gene: TRBJ2-7; abundance: once; CDR3aa: CASSLFLLGAYEQYF; CDR3nt: TGCGCCAGCAGCCTCTTTCTATTGGGGGCTTACGAGCAGTACTTC
v_gene: TRBV5-1; d_gene: TRBD2; len: 14; j_gene: TRBJ2-1; abundance: NA; CDR3aa: CASRVGLAGNEQFF; CDR3nt: TGCGCCAGCAGGGTGGGCCTAGCGGGCAATGAGCAGTTCTTC
v_gene: TRBV25-1; d_gene: NA; len: 12; j_gene: TRBJ1-6; abundance: NA; CDR3aa: CASRDPNSPLHF; CDR3nt: TGTGCCAGTCGGGACCCTAATTCACCCCTCCACTTT
v_gene: TRBV11-2; d_gene: NA; len: 16; j_gene: TRBJ1-4; abundance: NA; CDR3aa: CASSLNGGGVGEKLFF; CDR3nt: TGTGCCAGCAGCTTAAATGGGGGCGGAGTGGGTGAAAAACTGTTTTTT
v_gene: TRBV15; d_gene: NA; len: 16; j_gene: TRBJ2-4; abundance: NA; CDR3aa: CATTSTTVAAKNIQYF; CDR3nt: TGTGCCACCACCTCGACTACTGTAGCGGCCAAAAACATTCAGTACTTC
v_gene: TRBV15; d_gene: NA; len: 14; j_gene: TRBJ1-1; abundance: few; CDR3aa: CATSRGERSTEAFF; CDR3nt: TGTGCCACCAGCAGAGGGGAAAGGAGCACTGAAGCTTTCTTT
v_gene: TRBV5-1; d_gene: NA; len: 15; j_gene: TRBJ2-7; abundance: NA; CDR3aa: CASSPAGGSSYEQYF; CDR3nt: TGCGCCAGCAGTCCCGCTGGGGGTTCTTCCTACGAGCAGTACTTC
v_gene: TRBV19; d_gene: NA; len: 13; j_gene: TRBJ1-1; abundance: NA; CDR3aa: CASSNQGYTEAFF; CDR3nt: TGTGCCAGTAGCAATCAGGGGTACACTGAAGCTTTCTTT